The present T cell receptor beta chain was sequenced within a study of Ad26.COV2.S vaccination and SARS-CoV-2 variants. Study overall: The vaccine Ad26.COV2.S was put into the muscle once, or twice with 56 days between. Study results and caveats: Vaccinees and placebo recipients showed similar non-spike TCR breadth. Substantial breadth was reported for post-vaccination spike-specific CD8+ and CD4+ T cells. From the TCR breadth and depth analyses, total T cell responses may have been underestimated.

Repertoires were generated with immunoSEQ multiplex PCR, while TCRdb's copy carries only in-frame clones and drops some. Of about 680,000 clones listed, 89% are singletons. With regard to this clone: Its antigen is as yet unknown.

Trimming pared 6 bases from V and 7 bases from J, leaving 16 bases between. The CDR3 runs to 14 residues. Germline loops: CDR1 SGHTA, CDR2 FQGNSA. Indicated treatment: about 20 received Ad26.COV2.S at low or high dose, single or two shots; about 5 received placebo; per-sample allocation not given. Material that was analyzed had been drawn on day 63 after the first vaccine or placebo injection. Sequenced material: peripheral blood, taken in a trial of Ad26.COV2.S vaccine versus placebo. This receptor was taken from a person aged 18-60 years who received the Ad26.COV2.S COVID-19 vaccine or a placebo. This chain joins TRBV7-2 and TRBJ2-1; TRBD1 is a possible D gene (8 bases). The CDR3 reads CASRPTGGGNEQFF. The CDR3 nucleotides read TGTGCCAGCAGGCCCACAGGGGGGGGAAATGAGCAGTTCTTC. Full variable domain (outside the CDR3, taken from reference TRBV7-2 and TRBJ2-1): GAGVSQSPSNKVTEKGKDVELRCDPISGHTALYWYRQSLGQGLEFLIYFQGNSAPDKSGLPSDRFSAERTGGSVSTLTIQRTQQEDSAVYLCASRPTGGGNEQFFGPGTRLTVL.